The 14 T cell receptor beta chains reported below all come from one sample, sequenced in a study of T cell responses to AZD1222 COVID-19 vaccine. The method was immunoSEQ multiplex PCR; TCRdb's version includes in-frame clones alone and lacks a portion of them. The table has about 180,000 clones, 90% to 95% seen once. Sample: peripheral blood, taken 28 days after the second AZD1222 dose. The source is an adult who received the AZD1222 COVID-19 vaccine.

This chain uses TRBV5-1 with TRBJ1-1, with 8 nucleotides matching TRBD1. CDR1 is SGHRS, CDR2 YFSETQ, per germline. The CDR3 is 15 amino acids. J lost 6 bases, V lost 4 bases, and 11 bases had no gene match. Here the CDR3 reads CASSPATVQGAEAFF. Here the CDR3 DNA reads TGCGCCAGCAGCCCGGCAACGGTACAGGGGGCTGAAGCTTTCTTT.

The rearrangement uses TRBV6-5 and TRBJ1-3; D not resolved. Germline CDR1 and CDR2: MNHEY and SVGAGI. CDR3 size: 13 residues. Trimming cost V 6 bases and J 1 base, with 7 bases left between them. The CDR3 DNA sequence: TGTGCCAGCAGCAGACAATCTGGAAACACCATATATTTT. As protein: CASSRQSGNTIYF.

The rearrangement uses TRBV7-2 and TRBJ1-4; TRBD1 is a possible D gene (5 bases). The CDR3 runs to 13 residues. V was trimmed by 5 bases and J by 8 bases, leaving 12 bases between them. Germline V gene data show CDR1 as SGHTA and CDR2 as FQGNSA. For the CDR3, the DNA is TGTGCCAGCAGCACAGGACCAGGGGAAAAACTGTTTTTT. The encoded protein is CASSTGPGEKLFF.

V gene TRBV19 combines with J gene TRBJ1-6; D is perhaps TRBD1 (6 bases). Germline CDR1 is LNHDA and CDR2 is SQIVND (reference sequence). V lost 2 bases to trimming and J lost 11 bases, with 13 bases between them. CDR3 length: 14 amino acids. CDR3 nucleotides: TGTGCCAGTAGTATAACGGGGGGCGATACACCCCTCCACTTT. It is translated as CASSITGGDTPLHF.

The rearrangement links TRBV6-5 to TRBJ1-1, with D unresolved. The V and J ends lost 6 bases and 2 bases respectively, with 10 bases between them. Germline CDR1 MNHEY, CDR2 SVGAGI. The CDR3 length is 13 residues. In DNA form, the CDR3 reads TGTGCCAGCAGGCAAGGTTCCAACACTGAAGCTTTCTTT. Encoded protein: CASRQGSNTEAFF.

This chain links TRBV5-1 with TRBJ1-3, with TRBD1 as a possible D gene (5 bases). Germline V gene data show CDR1 as SGHRS and CDR2 as YFSETQ. Trimming left V 4 bases short and J 0 bases short, with 11 bases between. This CDR3 contains 15 residues. Here the CDR3 reads CASSPDSSSGNTIYF. CDR3 sequence (DNA): TGCGCCAGCAGCCCCGACAGCTCCTCTGGAAACACCATATATTTT.

This chain links TRBV5-1 with TRBJ2-1; D is ambiguous. In germline, CDR1 is SGHRS, CDR2 YFSETQ. Trimming took 3 bases from V and 2 from J, leaving 3 bases between them. The CDR3 has 12 residues. The CDR3 protein is CASSSTYNEQFF. CDR3 in DNA: TGCGCCAGCAGCTCCACCTACAATGAGCAGTTCTTC.

The chain recombines TRBV28 with TRBJ2-6; the D gene is possibly TRBD2 (6 bases). Per germline, CDR1 MDHEN and CDR2 SYDVKM. Trimming stripped 10 bases from V and 0 bases from J, with 22 bases between. CDR3 length equals 18 residues. CDR3 bases: TGTGCCACCCTCCCCCAGGGACTGTCTCCCTCTGGGGCCAACGTCCTGACTTTC. Translation: CATLPQGLSPSGANVLTF. Looking up the rest from reference TRBV28 and TRBJ2-6 gives the full variable domain: DVKVTQSSRYLVKRTGEKVFLECVQDMDHENMFWYRQDPGLGLRLIYFSYDVKMKEKGDIPEGYSVSREKKERFSLILESASTNQTSMYLCATLPQGLSPSGANVLTFGAGSRLTVL.

The chain uses TRBV19 and TRBJ1-3; unclear D gene. The CDR3 length is 16 residues. With 3 bases removed from V and 3 bases from J, the gap between germline ends came to 15 bases. From germline, CDR1 is LNHDA and CDR2 SQIVND (reference sequence). The CDR3 loop is CASSIGDNSGGNTIYF. For the CDR3, the DNA is TGTGCCAGTAGTATCGGAGACAATTCAGGTGGAAACACCATATATTTT.

About this clone: Sequence at one end of the junction differs from germline and may be a read error. V gene TRBV19 combines with J gene TRBJ2-7; 7 nucleotides align to TRBD1. CDR1 and CDR2 from the germline V gene are LNHDA and SQIVND (reference sequence). The CDR3 is 15 amino acids. The CDR3 protein is CASSMQGVGSSEQYF. CDR3 DNA: TGTGCCAGTAGTATGCAGGGGGTGGGGTCCTCCGAGCAGTACTTC.

The gene calls are TRBV6-5 and TRBJ1-1; tentative D call: TRBD1 (6 bases). V lost 6 bases and J 1 base, leaving 9 bases between the germline ends. In germline, CDR1 is MNHEY, CDR2 SVGAGI. The CDR3 is 13 amino acids. Here the CDR3 DNA reads TGTGCCAGCAGGGTAGGGGGGAACACTGAAGCTTTCTTT. Protein product: CASRVGGNTEAFF.

J is TRBJ1-1 and V is TRBV6-4; TRBD1 matches at 8 bases. Germline CDR1 reads MRHNA; CDR2 reads SNTAGT. The CDR3 extends over 14 amino acids. V lost 6 bases and J lost 4; bases outside the gene matches: 7. The CDR3: CASRLDRAGTEAFF. The CDR3 DNA reads as TGTGCCAGCAGGCTGGACAGGGCGGGCACTGAAGCTTTCTTT.

V usage is TRBV21-1 and J usage is TRBJ1-5. TRBV21-1 is labeled a pseudogene. This CDR3 region has 19 residues. CDR3 protein: CASTPRVTGAQGSNQPQHF. DNA for the CDR3: TGTGCCAGCACCCCCCGAGTGACCGGGGCCCAGGGAAGCAATCAGCCCCAGCATTTT.

This chain joins TRBV7-9 and TRBJ2-1; a weak D match, TRBD1 (5 bases). V lost 5 bases and J lost 4, with 9 bases in between. There are 13 residues in the CDR3. Germline CDR1 SEHNR, CDR2 FQNEAQ (reference sequence). The CDR3 loop is CASSPTVYNEQFF. The DNA for the CDR3 is TGTGCCAGCAGCCCGACAGTGTACAATGAGCAGTTCTTC.